This record concerns one T cell receptor (beta chain) sequence. The antigen it recognizes is unknown. No per-base quality is available; no much larger clone lies one base away. The germline ends are 9 bases apart after V is trimmed by 7 bases and J by 0 bases. The CDR3, cysteine through phenylalanine, is 12 amino acids long. Only the CDR3 portion is preserved as DNA: 36 bases, with reading frame beginning at the first base. The germline V gene specifies SQVTM as CDR1 and ANQGSEA as CDR2. The library came from the immunoSEQ multiplex PCR assay. For the multiplex PCR, a mixture combining 60 forward primers for TCR Vbeta segments and 13 reverse primers for TCR Jbeta segments was used. Amplification of the CDR3 region of rearranged TCR beta genes was performed with a multiplex PCR assay on genomic DNA. The Illumina HiSeq System was used to sequence the amplified TCR beta libraries as 87-base-pair reads. The published analysis was carried out like this. Across the 600 to 700 repertoires, a later analysis counted about 81 million unique TCR beta chains, around 11 million of which were shared by at least two donors. Raw reads were error-corrected and collapsed into unique sequences by a nearest-neighbor algorithm in which closely related sequences were merged to remove PCR and sequencing errors. V, D and J gene segments were assigned by aligning CDR3 sequences to IMGT reference sequences. Each retained sequence needed at least a six-nucleotide match to both a V gene segment and a J gene segment. Rearrangements were classified as productive when the CDR3 lacked stop codons and remained in frame with V and J, and all other rearrangements were classified as non-productive. Following IMGT convention, CDR3 was defined as the stretch from the second conserved V-encoded cysteine up to the conserved J-encoded phenylalanine. In an earlier analysis of approximately 590 of the donors, sequences lacking an unambiguous match to a single V gene segment were excluded. An earlier analysis of fewer than 750 of the donors classified V segments as functional when productive rearrangements were above 56.7% and as segregating when the standard deviation between donors was above 5%. A statistical classification framework was built to diagnose cytomegalovirus status from the catalog of TCR beta chain sequences. In a later analysis, TCR nucleotide sequences were compared against IMGT/GENE-DB human TR gene sequences so that V and J genes could be assigned. The TCRdist pipeline was used in a later analysis to assign CDR3 sequences and most-parsimonious VDJ recombination scenarios. A later analysis defined each TCR beta chain by its CDR3 amino acid sequence plus V-gene family, and excluded reads lacking a unique V-gene family. In a later analysis, 450 to 600 highly shared, low-generation-probability nucleotide sequences were removed to address suspected cross-contamination and a sequencing artifact. For each public chain, a later analysis derived a clonal expansion index from normalized ranks of inferred template counts within each repertoire. In a later analysis, generation probabilities were computed using a VDJ recombination model fitted to out-of-frame rearrangements, and the results were checked against IGoR. Hypergeometric tests were used in a later analysis to score TCR-TCR, TCR-HLA and TCR-CMV co-occurrence, with a repertoire-size bias correction applied to the TCR pairs. In a later analysis, false discovery rates were estimated by permuting HLA or CMV assignments 20 times. In a later analysis, co-occurring TCRs were grouped using DBSCAN, and TCRdist sequence similarity was added for clustering within HLA-allele-positive subsets. Co-occurrence clustering excluded repertoires with fewer than 30,000 or more than 120,000 public chains, plus five with anomalous nucleotide sharing. TCRdb retrieved this table from immuneACCESS and kept in-frame rearrangements only. Not all clones are present; in checked studies, unresolved V genes account for under half, and no reason is known for the remainder. V, J and clone size are those of that table, while D and trimming were read from the DNA. This sample gives about 100,000 clones in total; about 77% of them show up just once. The leading ten clones occupy 4% of the sample.

The cohort was made up of 666 healthy bone marrow donors. At the time of sampling, every cohort member was nominally healthy, though immune exposures that went unrecorded were likely present. The donor tested CMV seropositive, placing the donor among the approximately 290 seropositive members of the cohort. A peripheral blood sample was provided by each donor, and peripheral blood mononuclear cells were used for TCR beta sequencing. The Qiagen DNeasy Blood Extraction Kit was used to extract genomic DNA from the blood cell samples. This sample is part of a study of cytomegalovirus exposure and HLA in healthy donors (dated by TCRdb to 2015 to 2018). About the study as a whole: According to an earlier analysis of a few hundred of the donors, about 179 million T cells yielded 100 million or so unique TCR beta sequences and more than 250 Gb of sequence data. An early release that covered 640 HLA-typed donors contained around 300 gigabases of sequencing data and 85 million to 100 million unique TCR sequences. Among the 398 genotyped donors, 75% to 90% belonged to the genetic ancestry cluster associated with self-reported Caucasian donors. The study was designed to test whether signatures of past pathogen exposure could be identified by cataloging public T cell receptors. The study profiled the T cell repertoires of hundreds of subjects by immunosequencing and related them to cytomegalovirus serostatus. In addition to the first cohort of roughly 670 subjects, a separate validation cohort of some 120 different subjects was used. High-throughput TCR immunosequencing, statistical association of individual TCRs with disease status, and machine learning were combined to predict cytomegalovirus infection status. A later analysis re-analyzed previously published TCR beta repertoires from roughly 630 donors and added high-resolution HLA genotyping to study TCR occurrence patterns. The later analysis used no new phenotypic data to find candidate immune exposures, relying instead on TCR beta sequences and their occurrence across donors. To decide whether each TCR beta V gene segment behaved as functional or pseudogenic, an earlier analysis of 587 of the donors relied on high-throughput TCR beta sequencing. Donor age, sex, ethnicity and CMV serostatus were compiled together with the repertoire data. A later genetic analysis took genome-wide SNP genotypes for about 55% of the 666 donors and used that subset as a discovery cohort. Every discovery cohort repertoire had been produced on one sequencing platform. Both class I and class II loci were covered by HLA typing, at four-digit resolution. The number of typed donors differed by locus: 629-630 for A, B, C, DRB1 and DQB1; approximately 520 for DQA1; approximately 600 for DPA1; and approximately 450 for DPB1. Four to six DR-DQ haplotypes were handled as single units for association and clustering, since linkage in the cohort was strong. On average, roughly 200,000 unique TCR beta nucleotide sequences were sequenced per donor among about 400 genotyped donors of the cohort, with 15% to 20% of those sequences being non-productive.

What the work shows at the level of the full study, not this receptor alone: The presence/absence analyses assumed that sequencing depth was roughly uniform across donors, and that assumption may not be true. The study gave a list of over 150 TCR beta chains associated with cytomegalovirus. According to a later genetic analysis, donors in an Asian-associated ancestry cluster had fewer N-insertions in productive TCRs than the roughly 700-donor mean. Because HLA typing was missing for some donors at each locus, association tests included only the typed subset. In both the original and validation cohorts, the classifier was reported to diagnose cytomegalovirus status with high specificity and sensitivity. An association between a missense DCLRE1C variant and V-gene and J-gene trimming of TCR beta chains was found in a later genetic analysis and replicated in an independent cohort. About 17 rarely observed V segments, including chromosome 9 orphons, were excluded from the earlier analysis of about 610 of the donors because counts were too low. Linkage disequilibrium might explain the correlated functional status among segregating V segments, but an unknown experimental factor could not be excluded. A group of highly shared sequence variants was considered likely to be a technical artifact of the sequencing pipeline. CMV serostatus was the only immune exposure information available for the cohort. A further reported finding was that TCR beta sequences accurately predicted the HLA-A and HLA-B alleles for most subjects in the first cohort. In a later analysis, HLA-associated TCR beta chains were found to be more clonally expanded and to have lower generation probabilities than equally common non-associated chains. Only TCR beta chains were sequenced in this cohort, and the absence of alpha or paired-chain data limited detectable features. The 87-base-pair reads could not distinguish some IMGT-functional V segments, including TRBV6-2 and TRBV6-3, so those segments were excluded. A few of the identified cytomegalovirus-associated TCR beta chains were confirmed in vitro to be specific for cytomegalovirus antigens. Across donors, most TCR sequences were observed very rarely, whereas some public TCRs were present in many individuals. In an earlier analysis of 500 to 650 of the donors, most TCR beta V segments appeared in productive rearrangements about 87% or about 30% of the time, broadly matching IMGT annotations. According to a later analysis, TCR association rates differed among HLA loci, with DRB1 alleles showing the most associated TCRs and HLA-C alleles showing the fewest. It was suggested by the authors that the approach could potentially be generalized to other disease states and immunological phenotypes. According to a later analysis, parvovirus B19, influenza, CMV and Epstein-Barr virus appeared linked to several top co-occurrence clusters. At a false discovery rate of 0.05, a later analysis linked about 16,000 TCR beta sequences to specific HLA alleles. A later analysis found that most CMV-associated TCR beta chains appeared HLA-restricted, with HLA associations seemingly driven largely by CMV exposure. Strong co-occurrence of HLA alleles, especially DR and DQ, made assigning TCR associations to individual alleles difficult.

The material sequenced was PBMCs. The clonotype originates from a woman aged 45-59 years in good health and CMV-seropositive. Recombination linked TRBV29-1 to TRBJ1-1, with the D segment identity uncertain. The CDR3 region has the sequence CSGEGLNTEAFF. The nucleotide sequence reads as follows: TGCAGCGGGGAGGGATTGAACACTGAAGCTTTCTTT.